This T cell receptor beta chain originates from a study of cytomegalovirus exposure and HLA in healthy donors. General observations from the study: CMV serostatus was the sole immune exposure information available.

Regarding this clone: Its specificity is unknown. At the DNA level, this CDR3 is encoded by other sequences in the same sample as well.

In germline, CDR1 is MDHEN, CDR2 SYDVKM. V lost 6 bases and J 4 bases, leaving 4 bases between the germline ends. The CDR3 consists of 10 residues. 60 Vbeta and 13 Jbeta primers were used in PCR. This table comes from immunoSEQ multiplex PCR, and its TCRdb copy is limited to in-frame clones, with some not included. There are some 130,000 clones in the sample, with about 1.5% held by the top ten. Sequencing input: PBMCs. The receptor was derived from a woman aged 40 to 49 in good health and CMV-seropositive. This rearrangement joins TRBV28 to TRBJ2-7; D uncertain. CDR3: CASSTYEQYF. The CDR3 bases are TGTGCCAGCAGCACATACGAGCAGTACTTC.